This is a list of T cell receptor beta chains from one sample in a study of blood T cell repertoires in COVID-19. Clones were read by immunoSEQ multiplex PCR, and TCRdb kept only the in-frame ones, dropping some. The sample carries some 200,000 clones, approximately 88% recorded once. Specimen: PBMCs or T cells enriched from blood (not recorded which). Receptor source: a man aged 18 to 30 with acute COVID-19. The CDR3 runs from the conserved cysteine through the conserved F or W. A D gene is named only where the DNA matches it firmly. Clone size is given for some rows only: seen once, a few or many times, or a class if the clone is expanded.

d_call: -
j_call: TRBJ1-5
clone_size: -
v_call: TRBV28
cdr3_nt: TGTGCCAGCAGACAGGGTGGCAATCAGCCCCAGCATTTT
cdr3_aa: CASRQGGNQPQHF

d_call: TRBD1
j_call: TRBJ2-3
clone_size: -
v_call: TRBV3-1/TRBV3-2
cdr3_nt: TGTGCCAGCAGCCAAGGACCGGGACAGGGGTCAGATACGCAGTATTTT
cdr3_aa: CASSQGPGQGSDTQYF

d_call: -
j_call: TRBJ2-2
clone_size: -
v_call: TRBV30
cdr3_nt: TGTGCCTGGAGTGGGTTGGGCCAGAACACCGGGGAGCTGTTTTTT
cdr3_aa: CAWSGLGQNTGELFF

d_call: TRBD2
j_call: TRBJ2-7
clone_size: -
v_call: TRBV6-5
cdr3_nt: TGTGCCAGCAGTTACTCGCGCGGGGGATCGGGGGAGCAGTACTTC
cdr3_aa: CASSYSRGGSGEQYF

d_call: TRBD2
j_call: TRBJ2-1
clone_size: -
v_call: TRBV28
cdr3_nt: TGTGCCAGCATGGGACTAGCGGGAGAGGTTCGGTACAATGAGCAGTTCTTC
cdr3_aa: CASMGLAGEVRYNEQFF

d_call: TRBD1
j_call: TRBJ1-1
clone_size: -
v_call: TRBV7-9
cdr3_nt: TGTGCCAGCAGAGGCGACAGGGGTGGGACTGAAGCTTTCTTT
cdr3_aa: CASRGDRGGTEAFF

d_call: TRBD2
j_call: TRBJ2-1
clone_size: once
v_call: TRBV7-9
cdr3_nt: TGTGCCAGCAGTGGCAGCGGGAGGGCAGATGAGCAGTTCTTC
cdr3_aa: CASSGSGRADEQFF

d_call: TRBD1
j_call: TRBJ2-5
clone_size: -
v_call: TRBV6-5
cdr3_nt: TGTGCCACCTCGATAGGGACAGGGAAAGAGACCCAGTACTTC
cdr3_aa: CATSIGTGKETQYF

d_call: -
j_call: TRBJ1-2
clone_size: -
v_call: TRBV14
cdr3_nt: TGTGCCAGCAGCCAAAGCTTCGCGGCAGAACCTAGCTACACCTTC
cdr3_aa: CASSQSFAAEPSYTF

d_call: -
j_call: TRBJ1-1
clone_size: -
v_call: TRBV2
cdr3_nt: TGTGCCAGCAGTCTACAGGGCAGGGACACTGAAGCTTTCTTT
cdr3_aa: CASSLQGRDTEAFF

d_call: -
j_call: TRBJ2-7
clone_size: once
v_call: TRBV3-1/TRBV3-2
cdr3_nt: TGTGCCAGCAGCCAAGATATGCGGCAGCTCTACTTCGAGCAGTACTTC
cdr3_aa: CASSQDMRQLYFEQYF

d_call: TRBD1
j_call: TRBJ2-7
clone_size: -
v_call: TRBV4-1
cdr3_nt: TGCGCCAGCAGCCCTTCGGACAGGGGGTTGTACGAGCAGTACTTC
cdr3_aa: CASSPSDRGLYEQYF

d_call: -
j_call: TRBJ2-1
clone_size: -
v_call: TRBV4-1
cdr3_nt: TGCGCCAGCAGCCGTAGCTCCTACAATGAGCAGTTCTTC
cdr3_aa: CASSRSSYNEQFF

d_call: TRBD1
j_call: TRBJ1-2
clone_size: -
v_call: TRBV7-3
cdr3_nt: TGTGCCAGCAGCCTCTCGACAGGGGGCGATGGCTACACCTTC
cdr3_aa: CASSLSTGGDGYTF

d_call: -
j_call: TRBJ1-2
clone_size: -
v_call: TRBV19
cdr3_nt: TGTGCCAGTAGTATTCAATCGACATCGCATGGCTACACCTTC
cdr3_aa: CASSIQSTSHGYTF

d_call: -
j_call: TRBJ2-7
clone_size: once
v_call: TRBV4-1
cdr3_nt: TGCGCCAGTTCCAGGGACTACGAGCAGTACTTC
cdr3_aa: CASSRDYEQYF

d_call: -
j_call: TRBJ1-2
clone_size: once
v_call: TRBV28
cdr3_nt: TGTGCCAGCAGCCCCTGGGCGTCTCGGCCGTCTAACTATGGCTACACCTTC
cdr3_aa: CASSPWASRPSNYGYTF

d_call: -
j_call: TRBJ1-1
clone_size: -
v_call: TRBV24-1
cdr3_nt: TGTGCCACCAGATCACAGGGCGATTTGACTGAAGCTTTCTTT
cdr3_aa: CATRSQGDLTEAFF